The T cell receptor beta chain described here comes from a study of cytomegalovirus exposure and HLA in healthy donors. J lost 3 bases, V lost 1 base, and 14 bases had no gene match. The CDR3 spans 18 residues. The germline V gene has CDR1 SGHAT and CDR2 FQNNGV. Primers: 60 Vbeta forward and 13 Jbeta reverse. Data came from immunoSEQ multiplex PCR; TCRdb stores just in-frame clones and leaves some out. The data hold about 160,000 clones, with 87% observed a single time. The material sequenced was PBMCs. The sequence derives from a woman aged 30 to 39 in good health and CMV-seronegative. The chain recombines TRBV11-2 with TRBJ2-7, with 8 nucleotides matching TRBD1. As DNA, the CDR3 is TGTGCCAGCAGCTTAGTAATAAGACCGGGACAGGTGAACTACGAGCAGTACTTC. It specifies CASSLVIRPGQVNYEQYF.